This T cell receptor (beta chain) was captured by sequencing in a study of cytomegalovirus exposure and HLA in healthy donors. The study, taken as a whole, reports: Reportedly, a later analysis found an Asian-associated ancestry cluster had fewer N-insertions than the approximately 600-donor mean.

This clone was seen a few times. Its antigen is not known. After removal of 4 bases from V and 6 bases from J, the junction contained 3 bases not matched to a gene. This CDR3 has 14 amino acids. Germline CDR1 and CDR2: SNHLY and FYNNEI. PCR primers comprised 60 Vbeta and 13 Jbeta primers. Assay used: immunoSEQ multiplex PCR; TCRdb lists only in-frame clones, some missing. The sample lists 150,000 or so clones; more than 70% were seen once. The chain uses TRBV2 and TRBJ2-2, with 9 nucleotides matching TRBD1. The origin of this receptor is a girl aged 10 to 17 in good health and CMV-seronegative. The source material was PBMCs. This chain's CDR3 is CASSGDRDAGELFF. The DNA of the CDR3 is TGTGCCAGCAGTGGGGACAGGGATGCCGGGGAGCTGTTTTTT.